Listed below are T cell receptor beta chains from one sample, sequenced in a study of shared clonotypes between healthy human individuals. Sequencing was performed with immunoSEQ multiplex PCR; in TCRdb, only in-frame clones are kept and a portion is missing. The table includes approximately 980,000 clones, around three quarters detected once. Source material: memory CD4+ T cells sorted from blood. The receptors were gathered from a man aged 18 to 35 in good health. CDR3s include the opening cysteine and the closing phenylalanine or tryptophan. D genes are given only for firm matches. Part of the rows lack a size; the others show once, few, many or a class for expanded clones.

NA	TRBV10-2	NA	TRBJ2-2	CATWGGANTGELFF	TGCGCCACCTGGGGGGGCGCGAACACCGGGGAGCTGTTTTTT
NA	TRBV18	NA	TRBJ1-4	CASSSSPGGGEKLFF	TGTGCCAGCTCGTCCAGTCCGGGCGGAGGGGAAAAACTGTTTTTT
NA	TRBV7-2	NA	TRBJ2-2	CASSLAWSGELFF	TGTGCCAGCAGCTTAGCGTGGTCCGGGGAGCTGTTTTTT
TRBD2	TRBV25-1	NA	TRBJ2-1	CASSASGRAAEQFF	TGTGCCAGCAGTGCGAGCGGGAGGGCGGCTGAGCAGTTCTTC
NA	TRBV4-2	NA	TRBJ2-7	CASSSGAGGYEQYF	TGTGCCAGCAGTTCGGGCGCAGGAGGGTACGAGCAGTACTTC
TRBD2	TRBV27	NA	TRBJ2-1	CASSSRMPLAGALYNEQFF	TGTGCCAGCAGTTCCAGAATGCCCTTAGCGGGAGCCTTGTACAATGAGCAGTTCTTC
NA	TRBV30	NA	TRBJ1-2	CAWSVLGSYTF	TGTGCCTGGAGTGTCTTGGGGTCCTACACCTTC
NA	TRBV6-5	NA	TRBJ2-7	CASTQGGEQYF	TGTGCCAGCACCCAAGGGGGCGAGCAGTACTTC
NA	TRBV2	NA	TRBJ1-5	CASRQPGQPQHF	TGTGCCAGCCGGCAGCCCGGACAGCCCCAGCATTTT
NA	TRBV5-1	few	TRBJ2-7	CASSQSQGTYEQYF	TGCGCCAGCAGCCAGAGTCAGGGAACCTACGAGCAGTACTTC
NA	TRBV27	few	TRBJ2-7	CASSFGLSEQYF	TGTGCCAGCAGTTTCGGTTTAAGCGAGCAGTACTTC
NA	TRBV15	once	TRBJ2-1	CATSRDKYNEQFF	TGTGCCACCAGCAGAGACAAGTACAATGAGCAGTTCTTC
NA	TRBV5-6	NA	TRBJ2-4	CASSTLRVAKNIQYF	TGTGCCAGCAGTACCCTGAGAGTAGCCAAAAACATTCAGTACTTC
NA	TRBV5-1	NA	TRBJ2-5	CASSSPQETQYF	TGCGCCAGCAGCTCCCCTCAAGAGACCCAGTACTTC
TRBD2	TRBV7-2	NA	TRBJ2-1	CASRLTGTSFNEQFF	TGTGCCAGCAGGCTCACCGGGACTAGCTTCAATGAGCAGTTCTTC
NA	TRBV6-1	NA	TRBJ2-3	CASSEKGDTQYF	TGTGCCAGCAGTGAAAAGGGGGATACGCAGTATTTT
NA	TRBV5-1	NA	TRBJ1-2	CASSLDRAVHGYTF	TGCGCCAGCAGCTTGGACAGGGCGGTTCATGGCTACACCTTC
NA	TRBV28	NA	TRBJ2-7	CASSSNWGQYF	TGTGCCAGCAGTTCAAACTGGGGGCAGTACTTC
NA	TRBV30	NA	TRBJ1-5	CAWSVSRGSNQPQHF	TGTGCCTGGAGTGTATCGCGGGGAAGCAATCAGCCCCAGCATTTT
TRBD2	TRBV2	NA	TRBJ2-3	CASMLAANTDTQYF	TGTGCCAGCATGCTAGCGGCCAACACAGATACGCAGTATTTT
NA	TRBV6-6	NA	TRBJ1-1	CASSYSPGLAEAFF	TGTGCCAGCAGTTACTCTCCAGGGCTCGCTGAAGCTTTCTTT
NA	TRBV25-1	NA	TRBJ2-1	CASSEPRASASNEQFF	TGTGCCAGCAGTGAGCCCCGGGCTAGCGCGAGCAATGAGCAGTTCTTC
NA	TRBV7-9	NA	TRBJ2-3	CASRPLASPAPDTQYF	TGTGCCAGCAGGCCTCTAGCGTCCCCAGCCCCAGATACGCAGTATTTT
NA	TRBV5-6	NA	TRBJ2-2	CASLSGNGGELFF	TGTGCCAGCCTTTCAGGGAATGGCGGGGAGCTGTTTTTT
NA	TRBV4-1	NA	TRBJ2-1	CASSPPAGALSYNEQFF	TGCGCCAGCAGCCCCCCTGCGGGCGCGCTCTCCTACAATGAGCAGTTCTTC
NA	TRBV4-3	NA	TRBJ1-2	CASSQDTRGSYGYTF	TGCGCCAGCAGCCAAGACACGAGGGGTTCCTATGGCTACACCTTC
NA	TRBV6-1	NA	TRBJ2-3	CASSDLASTDTQYF	TGTGCCAGCAGTGATCTGGCTAGCACAGATACGCAGTATTTT
TRBD1	TRBV6-5	NA	TRBJ1-6	CASSRGTGKNSPLHF	TGTGCCAGCAGTCGGGGGACAGGGAAAAATTCACCCCTCCACTTT
NA	TRBV5-6	few	TRBJ2-1	CASSLGQYNEQFF	TGTGCCAGCAGCTTGGGCCAGTACAATGAGCAGTTCTTC
NA	TRBV2	NA	TRBJ1-2	CASREREGFYGYTF	TGTGCCAGCAGGGAGAGGGAGGGCTTCTATGGCTACACCTTC